This paragraph reports one T cell receptor beta chain. Its antigen is unknown. The data were taken from a study of cytomegalovirus exposure and HLA in healthy donors. Study-level results: In a later analysis, TCR beta V- and J-gene trimming showed a link to a missense DCLRE1C variant. When the data were analyzed later, several of the most significant clusters appeared to be linked to common viral pathogens. Highest at DRB1 and lowest at HLA-C, TCR association rates differed among HLA loci in a later analysis.

V dropped 4 bases and J dropped 3 bases, with 16 bases sitting between them. CDR3 size: 16 residues. Germline values: CDR1 SGHNT, CDR2 YYREEE (reference sequence). Primers included in the PCR were 60 Vbeta and 13 Jbeta primers. Sequencing was performed with immunoSEQ multiplex PCR; in TCRdb, only in-frame clones are kept and a portion is missing. The sample holds 150,000 to 200,000 clones, nearly 80% seen once. The TCR comes from a woman in her forties or fifties in good health and CMV-seropositive. The sample comprised PBMCs. The chain is built from TRBV5-4 and TRBJ2-2; tentatively, D is TRBD1 (5 bases). CDR3 in DNA: TGTGCCAGCAGCCCCCGTTCCAGGGCGGACACCGGGGAGCTGTTTTTT. This translates into CASSPRSRADTGELFF.